One sample yielded the 6 T cell receptor beta chains listed below, sequenced in a study of shared clonotypes between healthy human individuals. The assay was immunoSEQ multiplex PCR, and TCRdb's table has in-frame clones only and misses some. The data show about 2 million clones, about 95% seen once. Naivety among CD8 cells was defined by CD45RO negativity and positive CCR7 selection, thereby excluding terminally differentiated effector memory CD45RA+ cells. The sample consisted of naive CD8+ T cells sorted from blood. These receptors all stem from a young man in good health.

This clone was observed once. CDR3: CASIPTGLAGELEQYF. DNA of the CDR3: TGTGCCAGCATACCGACTGGGCTAGCGGGAGAGCTCGAGCAGTACTTC. The rearrangement links TRBV27 to TRBJ2-7; 10 bases fit TRBD2. J was trimmed by 6 bases and V by 7 bases; bases with no gene match: 15. Germline assignment: CDR1 MNHEY and CDR2 SMNVEV (reference sequence). The CDR3 is made up of 16 amino acids.

The chain combines TRBV6-1 with TRBJ2-4, with 7 bases matching TRBD2. This CDR3 is built from 15 residues. Looked up from germline, CDR1 is MNHNS and CDR2 is SASEGT. V was clipped by 2 bases and J by 8 bases; unmatched bases: 9. The chain's CDR3 is CASSEPWGGFYIQYF. The DNA for the CDR3 is TGTGCCAGCAGTGAACCGTGGGGGGGGTTTTACATTCAGTACTTC.

The V gene is TRBV9, the J gene TRBJ1-2, with a weak D call TRBD1 (5 bases). Germline CDR1 reads SGDLS; CDR2 reads YYNGEE. The CDR3 loop spans 13 amino acids. V was clipped by 3 bases and J by 2 bases, with 8 bases between them. CDR3 loop: CASSGQTNYGYTF. The CDR3, as DNA: TGTGCCAGCAGCGGACAGACAAACTATGGCTACACCTTC. The full variable domain, in which reference TRBV9 and TRBJ1-2 provide the parts outside the CDR3, is DSGVTQTPKHLITATGQRVTLRCSPRSGDLSVYWYQQSLDQGLQFLIQYYNGEERAKGNILERFSAQQFPDLHSELNLSSLELGDSALYFCASSGQTNYGYTFGSGTRLTVV.

The chain links TRBV2 to TRBJ1-2; TRBD1 aligns across 7 bases. Trimming at V came to 6 bases and at J to 8 bases, leaving 9 bases not matched to a gene. Germline V gives CDR1 SNHLY, CDR2 FYNNEI. The CDR3 loop spans 13 amino acids. Written as DNA, the CDR3 is TGTGCCAGCAGCTCAGGGGGGGTGTTAGGCTACACCTTC. Its translation is CASSSGGVLGYTF. Complete variable domain (other parts from reference TRBV2 and TRBJ1-2): EPEVTQTPSHQVTQMGQEVILRCVPISNHLYFYWYRQILGQKVEFLVSFYNNEISEKSEIFDDQFSVERPDGSNFTLKIRSTKLEDSAMYFCASSSGGVLGYTFGSGTRLTVV.

A word on this clone: The sample contains more than one DNA sequence encoding this CDR3. V gene TRBV6-1 combines with J gene TRBJ1-1; possible D gene TRBD1, 6 bases. V was trimmed by 2 bases and J by 4 bases, leaving 11 bases between them. The germline CDR1 and CDR2 sequences are MNHNS and SASEGT. The CDR3 loop spans 14 amino acids. The CDR3 protein is CASSEQGGGTEAFF. CDR3 sequence (DNA): TGTGCCAGCAGTGAACAGGGAGGGGGCACTGAAGCTTTCTTT.

The chain is built from TRBV27 and TRBJ1-5; D remains unclear. The CDR3 is 13 residues long. Germline V gene sequence: CDR1 MNHEY, CDR2 SMNVEV (reference sequence). Trimming stripped 3 bases from V and 7 bases from J, with 10 bases between. As DNA, the CDR3 is TGTGCCAGCAGTTTGGACGTAATGCAGCCCCAGCATTTT. Its protein is CASSLDVMQPQHF.